This is a list of T cell receptor beta chains from one sample in a study of blood T cell repertoires in COVID-19. Libraries were prepared by immunoSEQ multiplex PCR; TCRdb keeps only in-frame clonotypes and omits some of them. The table shows about 200,000 clones, with around 84% occurring only once. What was sequenced was peripheral blood. These receptors came from a woman at least 80 years old with acute or convalescent COVID-19. CDR3s include the opening cysteine and the closing phenylalanine or tryptophan. Fields, in order: clone size, V gene, J gene, D gene, CDR3 protein, CDR3 DNA. A D gene is named only where the DNA matches it firmly. Rows give clone size only sometimes, using once, few, many, or a class for an expanded clone.

>-|TRBV2|TRBJ1-2|-
CASSEEGGAYGYTF
TGTGCCAGCAGTGAAGAAGGGGGAGCCTATGGCTACACCTTC
>-|TRBV5-6|TRBJ2-2|TRBD1
CASSFGTGDNTGELFF
TGTGCCAGCAGCTTTGGGACAGGGGACAACACCGGGGAGCTGTTTTTT
>-|TRBV27|TRBJ1-2|TRBD1
CASADRGNGYTF
TGTGCCAGCGCGGACAGGGGGAATGGCTACACCTTC
>few|TRBV3-1/TRBV3-2|TRBJ1-5|-
CASSQRGNQPQHF
TGTGCCAGCAGCCAGAGAGGGAACCAGCCCCAGCATTTT
>-|TRBV10-1|TRBJ2-1|TRBD2
CASSETSVNNEQFF
TGCGCCAGCAGTGAGACTAGCGTCAACAATGAGCAGTTCTTC
>-|TRBV9|TRBJ1-2|TRBD1
CASSSPLGQTNYGYTF
TGTGCCAGCAGCTCCCCCCTGGGACAGACTAACTATGGCTACACCTTC
>-|TRBV19|TRBJ1-5|-
CASSIVPDQPQHF
TGTGCCAGTAGTATAGTCCCCGATCAGCCCCAGCATTTT
>-|TRBV3-1/TRBV3-2|TRBJ2-1|TRBD2
CASSRMILAGGPNNEQFF
TGTGCCAGCAGCCGAATGATCCTAGCGGGAGGACCTAACAATGAGCAGTTCTTC
>-|TRBV28|TRBJ1-3|-
CASSRPYSGNTIYF
TGTGCCAGCAGCAGGCCTTACTCTGGAAACACCATATATTTT
>-|TRBV7-2|TRBJ2-7|-
CASSVGWGAYEQYF
TGTGCCAGCAGCGTGGGTTGGGGGGCCTACGAGCAGTACTTC
>-|TRBV7-9|TRBJ1-2|-
CASSFSGSVYGYTF
TGTGCCAGCAGCTTTTCGGGGAGCGTTTATGGCTACACCTTC
>-|TRBV7-3|TRBJ2-7|-
CASSLGATYEQYF
TGTGCCAGCAGCTTAGGGGCCACCTACGAGCAGTACTTC
>-|TRBV12-3/TRBV12-4|TRBJ1-2|-
CASTLGGGYTF
TGTGCCAGCACCCTGGGGGGGGGCTACACCTTC
>-|TRBV28|TRBJ2-1|-
CASSSFNEQFF
TGTGCCAGCAGTTCCTTCAATGAGCAGTTCTTC
>-|TRBV6-2/TRBV6-3|TRBJ2-7|-
CASSLGGPVSYEQYF
TGTGCCAGCAGTCTAGGCGGGCCGGTCTCCTACGAGCAGTACTTC
>-|TRBV6-5|TRBJ2-7|-
CASSYNGFPLYEQYF
TGTGCCAGCAGTTACAACGGTTTCCCCCTCTACGAGCAGTACTTC
>-|TRBV6-5|TRBJ1-2|-
CASRYMAGYTF
TGTGCCAGCAGGTATATGGCTGGCTACACCTTC
>-|TRBV19|TRBJ1-2|-
CASTPTRANYGYTF
TGTGCCAGTACCCCGACAAGAGCTAACTATGGCTACACCTTC
>once|TRBV7-9|TRBJ2-2|-
CASSPLGAGLTGELFF
TGTGCCAGCAGCCCCCTAGGGGCAGGGCTCACCGGGGAGCTGTTTTTT
>-|TRBV24-1|TRBJ2-3|TRBD1
CATSDPGQGIPDTQYF
TGTGCCACCAGTGACCCAGGACAGGGAATCCCAGATACGCAGTATTTT
>-|TRBV7-9|TRBJ1-6|-
CASTDRRGSPLHF
TGTGCCAGCACCGATAGAAGGGGTTCACCCCTCCACTTT